Listed below are T cell receptor beta chains from one sample, sequenced in a study of cytotoxic CD8 clonotypes in ibrutinib-treated CLL. The repertoire was sequenced with immunoSEQ multiplex PCR; TCRdb's copy has only in-frame clones and lacks some. Of some 120,000 clones listed, roughly 57% were seen once; the top ten hold 37%. Sequences were derived from PBMCs, sampled after 24 months of ibrutinib treatment. Receptor source: a human donor with chronic lymphocytic leukemia. Both conserved end residues are part of each CDR3. The order of the fields is clone size, D gene, J gene, V gene, CDR3 length, CDR3 DNA, CDR3 protein. D genes are given only for firm matches. Rows give clone size only sometimes, using once, few, many, or a class for an expanded clone.

abundance: .
d_gene: .
j_gene: TRBJ1-3
v_gene: TRBV2
len: 15
CDR3nt: TGTGCCAGCAGTGAATTGCAGAGCTCTGGAAACACCATATATTTT
CDR3aa: CASSELQSSGNTIYF

abundance: .
d_gene: TRBD2
j_gene: TRBJ2-1
v_gene: TRBV4-3
len: 13
CDR3nt: TGCGCCAGCAGCCAAGATCGCGGGAGTGAGCAGTTCTTC
CDR3aa: CASSQDRGSEQFF

abundance: once
d_gene: .
j_gene: TRBJ1-2
v_gene: TRBV9
len: 12
CDR3nt: TGTGCCAGCAGCGGACAAAACTATGGCTACACCTTC
CDR3aa: CASSGQNYGYTF

abundance: few
d_gene: TRBD2
j_gene: TRBJ2-2
v_gene: TRBV7-2
len: 15
CDR3nt: TGTGCCAGCAGCTGGACTAGCGGGAACACCGGGGAGCTGTTTTTT
CDR3aa: CASSWTSGNTGELFF

abundance: .
d_gene: .
j_gene: TRBJ1-6
v_gene: TRBV9
len: 13
CDR3nt: TGTGCCAGCAACCGGGTTGGCAATTCACCCCTCCACTTT
CDR3aa: CASNRVGNSPLHF

abundance: .
d_gene: TRBD1
j_gene: TRBJ1-2
v_gene: TRBV9
len: 14
CDR3nt: TGTGCCAGCAGCGCGGGACAGGGGACCTATGGCTACACCTTC
CDR3aa: CASSAGQGTYGYTF

abundance: few
d_gene: TRBD1
j_gene: TRBJ1-2
v_gene: TRBV6-1
len: 13
CDR3nt: TGTGCCAGCAGTCGTGACAGGGGTGACGGCTACACCTTC
CDR3aa: CASSRDRGDGYTF

abundance: .
d_gene: .
j_gene: TRBJ2-3
v_gene: TRBV9
len: 15
CDR3nt: TGTGCCAGCAGCCTACGGACGGGTAGCACAGATACGCAGTATTTT
CDR3aa: CASSLRTGSTDTQYF

abundance: .
d_gene: .
j_gene: TRBJ1-5
v_gene: TRBV9
len: 15
CDR3nt: TGTGCCAGCAGCCCCAGCCAGGGCATCAATCAGCCCCAGCATTTT
CDR3aa: CASSPSQGINQPQHF

abundance: few
d_gene: .
j_gene: TRBJ2-5
v_gene: TRBV4-1
len: 13
CDR3nt: TGCGCCAGCATGGCGGATAAAGCCGGGACCCAGTACTTC
CDR3aa: CASMADKAGTQYF

abundance: .
d_gene: TRBD1
j_gene: TRBJ1-2
v_gene: TRBV5-6
len: 13
CDR3nt: TGTGCCAGCAGCCCGGGACAGAACTATGGCTACACCTTC
CDR3aa: CASSPGQNYGYTF

abundance: .
d_gene: TRBD1
j_gene: TRBJ1-2
v_gene: TRBV7-9
len: 14
CDR3nt: TGTGCCAGCAGCCTGGGACAGGGATCCCATGGCTACACCTTC
CDR3aa: CASSLGQGSHGYTF

abundance: many
d_gene: .
j_gene: TRBJ1-2
v_gene: TRBV11-3
len: 15
CDR3nt: TGTGCCAGCAGCCCGCTCGGTACCGCTTCAATAGGCTACACCTTC
CDR3aa: CASSPLGTASIGYTF

abundance: .
d_gene: TRBD2
j_gene: TRBJ2-7
v_gene: TRBV15
len: 16
CDR3nt: TGTGCCACCAGCAGGAAGTTGGCTAGCGGGACCTACGAGCAGTACTTC
CDR3aa: CATSRKLASGTYEQYF

abundance: .
d_gene: .
j_gene: TRBJ1-4
v_gene: TRBV5-1
len: 15
CDR3nt: TGCGCCAGCAGCTTGGGGGCCCCGGAAGGTGAAAAACTGTTTTTT
CDR3aa: CASSLGAPEGEKLFF

abundance: .
d_gene: .
j_gene: TRBJ1-6
v_gene: TRBV5-1
len: 14
CDR3nt: TGCGCCAGCAGCCCCGGGGGGTTCTATTCACCCCTCCACTTT
CDR3aa: CASSPGGFYSPLHF

abundance: .
d_gene: TRBD1
j_gene: TRBJ2-5
v_gene: TRBV2
len: 14
CDR3nt: TGTGCCAGCAGTGGAGGGGGCGGTGGAGAGACCCAGTACTTC
CDR3aa: CASSGGGGGETQYF

abundance: .
d_gene: .
j_gene: TRBJ1-2
v_gene: TRBV30
len: 16
CDR3nt: TGTGCCTGGAGCCCCCGGGGCCGCCAAACGCTTTATGGCTACACCTTC
CDR3aa: CAWSPRGRQTLYGYTF

abundance: .
d_gene: TRBD1
j_gene: TRBJ1-6
v_gene: TRBV6-5
len: 14
CDR3nt: TGTGCCAGCGGCCAGGGACAGGGCAATTCACCCCTCCACTTT
CDR3aa: CASGQGQGNSPLHF

abundance: .
d_gene: .
j_gene: TRBJ1-1
v_gene: TRBV6-6
len: 14
CDR3nt: TGTGCCAGCAGTTTGGCCGGCGTGAACACTGAAGCTTTCTTT
CDR3aa: CASSLAGVNTEAFF

abundance: .
d_gene: TRBD1
j_gene: TRBJ1-5
v_gene: TRBV28
len: 15
CDR3nt: TGTGCCAGCCAGTCTCCGGGACAGGGCTCCCAGCCCCAGCATTTT
CDR3aa: CASQSPGQGSQPQHF

abundance: few
d_gene: .
j_gene: TRBJ1-2
v_gene: TRBV30
len: 12
CDR3nt: TGTGCCTGGAGTTCGGCTAACTATGGCTACACCTTC
CDR3aa: CAWSSANYGYTF

abundance: .
d_gene: .
j_gene: TRBJ2-1
v_gene: TRBV5-1
len: 12
CDR3nt: TGCGCCAGCAGCTTGGCGCTAGATGATCCGTTCTTC
CDR3aa: CASSLALDDPFF

abundance: .
d_gene: .
j_gene: TRBJ1-5
v_gene: TRBV29-1
len: 14
CDR3nt: TGCAGCGTTGCAGGGGACGGGTTTAATCAGCCCCAGCATTTT
CDR3aa: CSVAGDGFNQPQHF

abundance: .
d_gene: .
j_gene: TRBJ1-2
v_gene: TRBV19
len: 14
CDR3nt: TGTGCCAGTATCGGGGGCAGTGGGGCCTATGGCTACACCTTC
CDR3aa: CASIGGSGAYGYTF

abundance: few
d_gene: TRBD1
j_gene: TRBJ1-5
v_gene: TRBV5-6
len: 13
CDR3nt: TGTGCCAGCAGCTTGGGACAGGGTCAGCCCCAGCATTTT
CDR3aa: CASSLGQGQPQHF

abundance: .
d_gene: .
j_gene: TRBJ2-5
v_gene: TRBV19
len: 15
CDR3nt: TGTGCCAGTAGTATGGAGACGGTGGGGCAAGAGACCCAGTACTTC
CDR3aa: CASSMETVGQETQYF

abundance: .
d_gene: .
j_gene: TRBJ2-3
v_gene: TRBV9
len: 15
CDR3nt: TGTGCCAGCAGCGTAACGGGGACTAGCACAGATACGCAGTATTTT
CDR3aa: CASSVTGTSTDTQYF

abundance: once
d_gene: TRBD2
j_gene: TRBJ2-1
v_gene: TRBV6-5
len: 14
CDR3nt: TGTGCCAGCAGTTACCTCCGGGGGGGCAATGAGCAGTTCTTC
CDR3aa: CASSYLRGGNEQFF

abundance: .
d_gene: TRBD1
j_gene: TRBJ2-7
v_gene: TRBV28
len: 14
CDR3nt: TGTGCCAGCAGCCTCAAGCTAGGGGGCAACGAGCAGTACTTC
CDR3aa: CASSLKLGGNEQYF

abundance: once
d_gene: TRBD1
j_gene: TRBJ1-1
v_gene: TRBV29-1
len: 12
CDR3nt: TGCAGCGTGGACAGGGGGCTCGCTGAAGCTTTCTTT
CDR3aa: CSVDRGLAEAFF

abundance: few
d_gene: .
j_gene: TRBJ1-3
v_gene: TRBV20-1
len: 11
CDR3nt: TGCAGTGCTAGTGACCCTGACACCATATATTTT
CDR3aa: CSASDPDTIYF

abundance: few
d_gene: .
j_gene: TRBJ2-5
v_gene: TRBV7-7
len: 13
CDR3nt: TGTGCCAGCAGCCGGGACGGATCAGAGACCCAGTACTTC
CDR3aa: CASSRDGSETQYF

abundance: .
d_gene: .
j_gene: TRBJ1-2
v_gene: TRBV2
len: 13
CDR3nt: TGTGCCAGCGCCCCCCGGGAAAACTATGGCTACACCTTC
CDR3aa: CASAPRENYGYTF

abundance: .
d_gene: .
j_gene: TRBJ2-7
v_gene: TRBV18
len: 12
CDR3nt: TGTGCCAGCTCGCGGACTAAAGACGAGCAGTACTTC
CDR3aa: CASSRTKDEQYF

abundance: few
d_gene: .
j_gene: TRBJ2-7
v_gene: TRBV30
len: 14
CDR3nt: TGTGCCTGGAGTCTGGCTAGCGCAGCCTACGAGCAGTACTTC
CDR3aa: CAWSLASAAYEQYF

abundance: .
d_gene: .
j_gene: TRBJ1-2
v_gene: TRBV2
len: 11
CDR3nt: TGTGCCAGCAGTTACGGGGTTGGCTACACCTTC
CDR3aa: CASSYGVGYTF

abundance: .
d_gene: .
j_gene: TRBJ1-5
v_gene: TRBV15
len: 16
CDR3nt: TGTGCCACCAGCAGAGATCGCGGACAGAAGAATCAGCCCCAGCATTTT
CDR3aa: CATSRDRGQKNQPQHF

abundance: .
d_gene: TRBD1
j_gene: TRBJ2-2
v_gene: TRBV19
len: 17
CDR3nt: TGTGCCAGTAGTGCCCTCCCAGGGGGCGTAACCCCCGGGGAGCTGTTTTTT
CDR3aa: CASSALPGGVTPGELFF

abundance: once
d_gene: .
j_gene: TRBJ1-2
v_gene: TRBV18
len: 13
CDR3nt: TGTGCCAGCTCACCAGACAGGAGCTATGGCTACACCTTC
CDR3aa: CASSPDRSYGYTF

abundance: .
d_gene: .
j_gene: TRBJ1-1
v_gene: TRBV19
len: 12
CDR3nt: TGTGCCAGTAGTGATTACAACACTGAAGCTTTCTTT
CDR3aa: CASSDYNTEAFF

abundance: many
d_gene: .
j_gene: TRBJ2-4
v_gene: TRBV6-5
len: 11
CDR3nt: TGTGCTTATAGGGACAAAAACATTCAGTACTTC
CDR3aa: CAYRDKNIQYF

abundance: .
d_gene: .
j_gene: TRBJ2-1
v_gene: TRBV9
len: 15
CDR3nt: TGTGCCAGCAGCGGCCCCCAGAGATCCTACAATGAGCAGTTCTTC
CDR3aa: CASSGPQRSYNEQFF

abundance: many
d_gene: .
j_gene: TRBJ1-1
v_gene: TRBV28
len: 14
CDR3nt: TGTGCCAGCAGTTCCTCCAGGGGGAACACTGAAGCTTTCTTT
CDR3aa: CASSSSRGNTEAFF

abundance: .
d_gene: .
j_gene: TRBJ2-2
v_gene: TRBV5-4
len: 15
CDR3nt: TGTGCCAGCAGCCTGGGACTGATGAACACCGGGGAGCTGTTTTTT
CDR3aa: CASSLGLMNTGELFF

abundance: few
d_gene: .
j_gene: TRBJ2-2
v_gene: TRBV7-9
len: 16
CDR3nt: TGTGCCAGCATCCCCTCGGGCGCTTCGAACACCGGGGAGCTGTTTTTT
CDR3aa: CASIPSGASNTGELFF

abundance: few
d_gene: .
j_gene: TRBJ1-2
v_gene: TRBV4-2
len: 14
CDR3nt: TGTGCCAGCAGCCAAGGGTCAGCTAACTATGGCTACACCTTC
CDR3aa: CASSQGSANYGYTF

abundance: once
d_gene: TRBD1
j_gene: TRBJ1-4
v_gene: TRBV6-4
len: 14
CDR3nt: TGTGCCAGCAGTGATAGTAGGGGGCGCGGAAAACTGTTTTTT
CDR3aa: CASSDSRGRGKLFF

abundance: .
d_gene: .
j_gene: TRBJ1-3
v_gene: TRBV11-3
len: 15
CDR3nt: TGTGCCAGCAGCATTACAACGGTATCTGGAAACACCATATATTTT
CDR3aa: CASSITTVSGNTIYF

abundance: .
d_gene: TRBD1
j_gene: TRBJ2-1
v_gene: TRBV28
len: 15
CDR3nt: TGTGCCAGCAGTCCTTCCGGGACAGGGAGGCATGAGCAGTTCTTC
CDR3aa: CASSPSGTGRHEQFF

abundance: .
d_gene: .
j_gene: TRBJ1-1
v_gene: TRBV10-1
len: 13
CDR3nt: TGCGCCAGCAGACGCTCCTTGAACACTGAAGCTTTCTTT
CDR3aa: CASRRSLNTEAFF

abundance: .
d_gene: TRBD1
j_gene: TRBJ2-5
v_gene: TRBV7-9
len: 13
CDR3nt: TGTGCCAGCAGCCCGACAGGGGGAGAGACCCAGTACTTC
CDR3aa: CASSPTGGETQYF

abundance: .
d_gene: .
j_gene: TRBJ1-2
v_gene: TRBV7-9
len: 15
CDR3nt: TGTGCCAGCAGCTTAGCACAGGGAAGGTACTATGGCTACACCTTC
CDR3aa: CASSLAQGRYYGYTF

abundance: few
d_gene: TRBD2
j_gene: TRBJ2-7
v_gene: TRBV27
len: 14
CDR3nt: TGTGCCAGCAGTTATACTAGCGGGGACTACGAGCAGTACTTC
CDR3aa: CASSYTSGDYEQYF

abundance: few
d_gene: .
j_gene: TRBJ2-1
v_gene: TRBV9
len: 14
CDR3nt: TGTGCCAGCAGCCCCCGAGGGCAAGAGAATGAGCAGTTCTTC
CDR3aa: CASSPRGQENEQFF

abundance: .
d_gene: TRBD2
j_gene: TRBJ2-3
v_gene: TRBV28
len: 16
CDR3nt: TGTGCCAGCAACCCACGGGGGGGGGACGACACAGATACGCAGTATTTT
CDR3aa: CASNPRGGDDTDTQYF

abundance: .
d_gene: .
j_gene: TRBJ2-6
v_gene: TRBV7-3
len: 15
CDR3nt: TGTGCCAGCAGCGCGGCTGTCTCTGGGGCCAACGTCCTGACTTTC
CDR3aa: CASSAAVSGANVLTF